This TCR beta chain originates from a study of cytomegalovirus exposure and HLA in healthy donors. Study-wide findings and caveats: Researchers catalogued approximately 170 TCR beta chains as cytomegalovirus-associated.

The data were produced by immunoSEQ multiplex PCR, yet TCRdb's version contains in-frame clones alone and is incomplete. The data hold about 100,000 clones, with roughly 95% observed a single time. The V gene's germline CDR1 is LGHNA and CDR2 YSLEER. The CDR3 consists of 13 residues. V was trimmed by 0 bases and J by 4 bases, leaving 7 bases between them. Turning to this clone: What it binds is not known.

The chain recombines TRBV4-3 with TRBJ2-7; D might be TRBD2 (6 bases). The TCR originated in a young woman in good health and CMV-seronegative. The specimen was PBMCs. CDR3 region: CASSQDGGYEQYF. The CDR3 DNA reads as TGCGCCAGCAGCCAAGATGGAGGGTACGAGCAGTACTTC.